This TCR beta chain stems from a study of identical twins. This CDR3 region has 16 residues. V gave up 5 bases and J gave up 6 bases, with 21 bases separating them. CDR1 is LGHDT and CDR2 is YNNKEL in the germline V gene (reference sequence). Each CDR3 protein is one row after TCRdb ran MiXCR on the 5' RACE reads. The sample holds around 220,000 distinct CDR3 sequences, 11% to 15% seen once. Only a few counts were recorded for this clonotype. The source material was memory (CD45RO+) T cells sorted from blood. The clonotype originates from a woman aged 18-30 years in good health. V and J are TRBV3-1 and TRBJ2-3; D is unresolved. The CDR3 DNA reads as TGTGCCAGCAGCTCAAGGGCCTCTAGTTCCCCGGATACGCAGTATTTT. Its protein product is CASSSRASSSPDTQYF.